The present T cell receptor beta chain was sequenced within a study of radiotherapy plus CTLA-4 blockade in lung cancer. V dropped 2 bases and J dropped 8; count of bases not matched to a gene: 19. CDR1 is MNHEY, CDR2 SMNVEV, per germline (reference sequence). The CDR3 sequence is 19 residues long. Sequencing used immunoSEQ multiplex PCR; TCRdb keeps in-frame clones, though not all of them. The sample includes 60,000 to 75,000 clones, about 72% seen only once; the top ten take about 17%. Sequenced here: peripheral blood, sampled from a patient treated with radiotherapy plus ipilimumab. The TCR originated in a human donor with non-small cell lung cancer whose response to radiotherapy plus ipilimumab could not be evaluated. Some clones in this sample may be carry-over from other donors' samples. The rearrangement links TRBV27 to TRBJ1-4; TRBD1 matches at 8 bases. Here the CDR3 reads CASSLLSWDRRTSREKLFF. The DNA of the CDR3 is TGTGCCAGCAGTTTACTATCGTGGGACAGGAGAACGTCAAGGGAAAAACTGTTTTTT.